One and the same sample provided the 2 T cell receptor beta chains below, sequenced in a study of cytomegalovirus exposure and HLA in healthy donors. TCRdb's table, derived via immunoSEQ multiplex PCR, lists solely in-frame clones and lacks some. Of about 240,000 clones in the sample, around 87% were seen once. Sequenced: PBMCs. These receptor sequences come from a woman in her 30s in good health and CMV-seropositive.

This sequence joins TRBV6-5 and TRBJ1-1; D call uncertain. V dropped 5 bases and J dropped 1 base, with 8 bases sitting between them. The germline gives CDR1 MNHEY, CDR2 SVGAGI. The CDR3 sequence is 13 residues long. The CDR3 loop reads CASSGLRNTEAFF. CDR3 DNA: TGTGCCAGCAGTGGACTGCGGAACACTGAAGCTTTCTTT.

This chain connects TRBV28 to TRBJ2-7; a possible D gene is TRBD1 (6 bases). Trimming took 4 bases from V and 7 from J, leaving 11 bases between them. The CDR3 is 12 residues long. The germline CDR1 and CDR2 sequences are MDHEN and SYDVKM. DNA of the CDR3: TGTGCCAGCAGTTACAGGGTACGGGAGCAGTACTTC. Protein product: CASSYRVREQYF.